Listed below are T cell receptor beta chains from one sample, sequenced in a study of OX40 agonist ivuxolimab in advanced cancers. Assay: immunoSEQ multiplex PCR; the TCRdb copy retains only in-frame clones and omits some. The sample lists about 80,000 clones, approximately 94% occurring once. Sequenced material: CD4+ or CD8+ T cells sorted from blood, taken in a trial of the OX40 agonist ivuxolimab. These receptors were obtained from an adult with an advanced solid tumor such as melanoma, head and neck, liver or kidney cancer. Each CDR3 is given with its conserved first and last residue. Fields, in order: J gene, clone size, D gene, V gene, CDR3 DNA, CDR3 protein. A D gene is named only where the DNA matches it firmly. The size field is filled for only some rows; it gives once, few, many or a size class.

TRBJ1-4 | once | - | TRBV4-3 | TGCGCCAGCGGGGGGGCAACTAATGAAAAACTGTTTTTT | CASGGATNEKLFF
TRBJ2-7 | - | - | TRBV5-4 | TGTGCCAGCAGCCGTAGGGGGGAGCAGTACTTC | CASSRRGEQYF
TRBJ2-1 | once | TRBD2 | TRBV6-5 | TGTGCCAGCAACCCCCGGGGGACTAGGTTGGATGAGCAGTTCTTC | CASNPRGTRLDEQFF
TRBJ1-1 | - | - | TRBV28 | TGTGCCAGCAGTGTGACGGTGGCGAACACTGAAGCTTTCTTT | CASSVTVANTEAFF
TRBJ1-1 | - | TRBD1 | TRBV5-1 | TGCGCCAGCAGCCTGGAGGGGACAGGGGGATGGGGCACTGAAGCTTTCTTT | CASSLEGTGGWGTEAFF
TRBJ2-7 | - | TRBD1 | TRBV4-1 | TGCGCCAGCAGCCAAGATCGAGGACAGGGCTACGAGCAGTACTTC | CASSQDRGQGYEQYF
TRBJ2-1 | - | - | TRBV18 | TGTGCCAGCTCACCACGATTCTACAATGAGCAGTTCTTC | CASSPRFYNEQFF
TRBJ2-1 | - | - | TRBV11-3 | TGTGCCAGCAGCTTACAGGGAGACTACAATGAGCAGTTCTTC | CASSLQGDYNEQFF
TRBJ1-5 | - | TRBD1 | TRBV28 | TGTGCCAGCACCATCCCGACAGGGGGCGCCGGACAGCCCCAGCATTTT | CASTIPTGGAGQPQHF
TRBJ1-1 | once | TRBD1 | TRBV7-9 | TGTGCCAGCAGCTTTAGGACAGGGGTTACTGAAGCTTTCTTT | CASSFRTGVTEAFF
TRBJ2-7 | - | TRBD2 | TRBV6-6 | TGTGCCAGCAGTTACCCTCTAGCGGGGAGTTCCTACGAGCAGTACTTC | CASSYPLAGSSYEQYF
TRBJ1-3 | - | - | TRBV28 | TGTGCCAGCGAGGGACGGGGAGGAGGAAACACCATATATTTT | CASEGRGGGNTIYF
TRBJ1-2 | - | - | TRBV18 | TGTGCCAGCTCACAAACGACAGATAACTATGGCTACACCTTC | CASSQTTDNYGYTF
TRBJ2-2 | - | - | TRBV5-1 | TGCGCCAGCAGCCCTCCGAACACCGGGGAGCTGTTTTTT | CASSPPNTGELFF
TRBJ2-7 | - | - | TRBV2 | TGTGCCAGCAGGCCCAGGGACGCAGGGACCGAGCAGTACTTC | CASRPRDAGTEQYF
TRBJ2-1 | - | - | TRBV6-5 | TGTGCCAGCAGGGCAGGACGGAGCAATGAGCAGTTCTTC | CASRAGRSNEQFF
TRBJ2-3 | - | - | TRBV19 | TGTGCCAGTAGTATACAGGGAAGCACAGATACGCAGTATTTT | CASSIQGSTDTQYF
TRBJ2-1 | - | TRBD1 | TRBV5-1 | TGCGCCAGCAGCTTGGTTGGGGGACAGGCATACAATGAGCAGTTCTTC | CASSLVGGQAYNEQFF
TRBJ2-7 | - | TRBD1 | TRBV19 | TGTGCCAGTAGTATCCCCGGACAGGCTACCTACGAGCAGTACTTC | CASSIPGQATYEQYF
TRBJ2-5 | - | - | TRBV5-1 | TGCGCCAGCAGCTTGGGCCAGGTACAAGAGACCCAGTACTTC | CASSLGQVQETQYF
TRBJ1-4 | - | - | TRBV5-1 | TGCGCCAGCAGCTTAGGGCAGCCTGGAGAAAAACTGTTTTTT | CASSLGQPGEKLFF
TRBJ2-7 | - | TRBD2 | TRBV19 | TGTGCCAGTAGTATAGATCTTTCTAGCGGGAGGACTAACGAGCAGTACTTC | CASSIDLSSGRTNEQYF
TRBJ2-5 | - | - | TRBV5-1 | TGCGCCAGCAGCTTGAGCCAGGTCCGAGAGACCCAGTACTTC | CASSLSQVRETQYF
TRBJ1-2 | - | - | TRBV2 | TGTGCCGGAAGGCGGCAGGGAGGGGATGGCTACACCTTC | CAGRRQGGDGYTF
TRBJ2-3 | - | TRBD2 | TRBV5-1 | TGCGCCAGCAGCTTAGGGACTAGCGGGAGCGGAGATACGCAGTATTTT | CASSLGTSGSGDTQYF
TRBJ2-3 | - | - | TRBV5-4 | TGTGCCAGCAGCATGGGCAGCGGAGATACGCAGTATTTT | CASSMGSGDTQYF